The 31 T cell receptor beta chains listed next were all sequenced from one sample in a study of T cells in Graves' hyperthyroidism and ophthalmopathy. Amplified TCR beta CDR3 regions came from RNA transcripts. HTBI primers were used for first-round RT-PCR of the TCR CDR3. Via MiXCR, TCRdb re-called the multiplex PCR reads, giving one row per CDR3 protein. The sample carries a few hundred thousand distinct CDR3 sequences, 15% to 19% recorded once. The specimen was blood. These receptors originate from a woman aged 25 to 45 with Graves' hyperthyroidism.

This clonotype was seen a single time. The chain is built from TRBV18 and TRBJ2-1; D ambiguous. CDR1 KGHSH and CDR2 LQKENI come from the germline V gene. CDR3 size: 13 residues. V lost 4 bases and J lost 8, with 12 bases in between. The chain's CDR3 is CASSRLGFDEQFF. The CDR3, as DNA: TGTGCCAGCTCACGATTGGGGTTCGATGAGCAGTTCTTC.

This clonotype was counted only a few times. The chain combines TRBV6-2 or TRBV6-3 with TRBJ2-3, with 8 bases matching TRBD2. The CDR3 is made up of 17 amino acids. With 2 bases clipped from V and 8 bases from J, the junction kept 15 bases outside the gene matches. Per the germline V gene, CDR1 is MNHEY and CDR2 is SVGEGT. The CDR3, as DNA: TGTGCCAGCAGTTACCCTACCATAGCGGGACGCGCAGGTACGCAGTATTTT. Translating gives CASSYPTIAGRAGTQYF.

The CDR3 DNA reads as TGTGCCAGCAGCTTAGTCTGGGCAGATACGCAGTATTTT. Translating gives CASSLVWADTQYF. The chain links TRBV11-1 to TRBJ2-3, with D uncertain. The V gene lost 1 base and the J gene lost 4 bases, with 6 bases spanning the gap. Germline V gene data show CDR1 as SGHAT and CDR2 as FQDESV (reference sequence). The CDR3 has 13 residues.

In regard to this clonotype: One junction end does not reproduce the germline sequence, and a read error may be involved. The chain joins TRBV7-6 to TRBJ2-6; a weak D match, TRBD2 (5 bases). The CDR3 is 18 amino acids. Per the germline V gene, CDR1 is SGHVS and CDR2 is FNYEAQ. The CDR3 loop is CAGSLPGIFSSGANVLTF. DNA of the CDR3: TGTGCCGGCAGCTTACCCGGGATTTTTAGCTCTGGGGCCAACGTCCTGACTTTC.

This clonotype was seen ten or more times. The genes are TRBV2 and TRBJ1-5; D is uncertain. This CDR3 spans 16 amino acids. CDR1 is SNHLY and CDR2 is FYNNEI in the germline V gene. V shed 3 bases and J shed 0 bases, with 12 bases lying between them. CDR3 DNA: TGTGCCAGCAGTGACCGCGGGGTGTATAGCAATCAGCCCCAGCATTTT. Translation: CASSDRGVYSNQPQHF.

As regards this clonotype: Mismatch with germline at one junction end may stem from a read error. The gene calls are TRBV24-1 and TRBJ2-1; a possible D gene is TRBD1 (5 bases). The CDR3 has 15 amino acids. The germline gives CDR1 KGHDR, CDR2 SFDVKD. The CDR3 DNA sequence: TGTGCCACCAGCACAACAGGTGAATTTGGCAATAAGCAGTTCTTC. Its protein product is CATSTTGEFGNKQFF.

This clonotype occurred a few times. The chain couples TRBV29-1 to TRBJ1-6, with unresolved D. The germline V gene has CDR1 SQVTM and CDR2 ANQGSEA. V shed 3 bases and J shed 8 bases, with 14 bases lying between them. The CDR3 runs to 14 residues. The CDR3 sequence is CSVDKLTGDSPLHF. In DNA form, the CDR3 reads TGCAGCGTTGATAAATTGACCGGGGATTCACCCCTCCACTTT.

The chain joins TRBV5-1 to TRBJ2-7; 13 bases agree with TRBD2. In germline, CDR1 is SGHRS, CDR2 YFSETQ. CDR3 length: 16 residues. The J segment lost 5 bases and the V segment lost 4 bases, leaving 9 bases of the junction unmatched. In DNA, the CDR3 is TGCGCCAGCAGCCTCGGCACTAGCGGGAGGGGTGACGAGCAGTACTTC. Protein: CASSLGTSGRGDEQYF.

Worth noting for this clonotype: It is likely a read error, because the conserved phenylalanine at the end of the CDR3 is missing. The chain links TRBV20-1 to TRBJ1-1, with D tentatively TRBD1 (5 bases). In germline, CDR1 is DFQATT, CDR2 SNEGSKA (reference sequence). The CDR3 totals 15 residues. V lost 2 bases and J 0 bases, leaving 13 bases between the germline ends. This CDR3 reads CSARTPGGMNTEAFS. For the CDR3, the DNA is TGCAGTGCTAGAACCCCGGGGGGTATGAACACTGAAGCTTTCTCT.

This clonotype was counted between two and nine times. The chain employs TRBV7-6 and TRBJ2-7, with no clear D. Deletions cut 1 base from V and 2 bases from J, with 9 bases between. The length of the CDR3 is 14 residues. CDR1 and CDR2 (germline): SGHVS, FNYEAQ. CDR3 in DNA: TGTGCCAGCAGCTTAGTTGAGTCGGCCTACGAGCAGTACTTC. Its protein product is CASSLVESAYEQYF.

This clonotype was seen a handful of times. The CDR3, as DNA: TGTGCCAGCAGCCCGTTAGGAGGGGGCGGCTATGGCTACACCTTC. It specifies CASSPLGGGGYGYTF. This chain links TRBV9 with TRBJ1-2; TRBD1 aligns across 7 bases. V gave up 4 bases and J gave up 4 bases; unmatched junction bases: 10. The CDR3 spans 15 residues. Germline-derived CDR1 and CDR2 are SGDLS and YYNGEE. Supplemented by reference TRBV9 and TRBJ1-2, the full variable domain reads DSGVTQTPKHLITATGQRVTLRCSPRSGDLSVYWYQQSLDQGLQFLIQYYNGEERAKGNILERFSAQQFPDLHSELNLSSLELGDSALYFCASSPLGGGGYGYTFGSGTRLTVV.

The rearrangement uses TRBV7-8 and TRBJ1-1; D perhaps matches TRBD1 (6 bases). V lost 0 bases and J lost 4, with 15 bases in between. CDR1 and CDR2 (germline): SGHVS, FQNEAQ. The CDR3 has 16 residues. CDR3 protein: CASSLARGWWGTEAFF. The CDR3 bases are TGTGCCAGCAGCTTAGCAAGGGGGTGGTGGGGCACTGAAGCTTTCTTT.

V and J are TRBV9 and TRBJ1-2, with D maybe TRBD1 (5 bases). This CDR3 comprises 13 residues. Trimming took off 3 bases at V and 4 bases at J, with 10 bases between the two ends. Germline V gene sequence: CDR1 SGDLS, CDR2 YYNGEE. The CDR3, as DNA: TGTGCCAGCAGCGGGGGGGGGATCTATGGCTACACCTTC. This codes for CASSGGGIYGYTF.

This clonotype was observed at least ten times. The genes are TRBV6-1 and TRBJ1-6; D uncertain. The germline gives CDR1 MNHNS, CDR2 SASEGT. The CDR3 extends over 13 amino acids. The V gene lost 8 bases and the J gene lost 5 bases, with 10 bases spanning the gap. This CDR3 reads CASLSPNNSPLHF. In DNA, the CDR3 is TGTGCCAGCCTAAGCCCGAATAATTCACCCCTCCACTTT.

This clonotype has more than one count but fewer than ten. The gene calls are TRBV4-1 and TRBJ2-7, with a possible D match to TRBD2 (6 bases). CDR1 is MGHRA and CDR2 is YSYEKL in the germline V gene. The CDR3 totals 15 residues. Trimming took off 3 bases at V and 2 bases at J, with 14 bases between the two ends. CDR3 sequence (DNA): TGCGCCAGCAGCCAGCAAAGGAGGGCGACCTACGAGCAGTACTTC. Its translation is CASSQQRRATYEQYF.

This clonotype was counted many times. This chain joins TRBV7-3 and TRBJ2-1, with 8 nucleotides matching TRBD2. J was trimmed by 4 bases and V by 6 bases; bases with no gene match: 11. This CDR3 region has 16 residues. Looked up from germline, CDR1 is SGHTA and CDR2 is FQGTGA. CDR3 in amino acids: CASRSRAGVGYNEQFF. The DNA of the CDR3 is TGTGCCAGCAGAAGCAGAGCGGGAGTCGGATACAATGAGCAGTTCTTC.

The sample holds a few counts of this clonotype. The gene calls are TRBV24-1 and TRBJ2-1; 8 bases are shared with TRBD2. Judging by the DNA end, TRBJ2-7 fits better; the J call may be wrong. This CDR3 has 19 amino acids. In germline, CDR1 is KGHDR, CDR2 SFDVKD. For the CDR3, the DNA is TGTGCCACCAGTGATTCGGGACTAGGTTTGTTAGGGAAATACAATGAGCAGTACTTC. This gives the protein CATSDSGLGLLGKYNEQYF.

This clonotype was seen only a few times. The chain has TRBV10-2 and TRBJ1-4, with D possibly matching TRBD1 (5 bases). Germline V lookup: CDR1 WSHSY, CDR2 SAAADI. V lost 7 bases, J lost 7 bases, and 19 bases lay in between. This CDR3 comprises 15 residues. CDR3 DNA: TGCGCCAGCAAGAGGGACCGGACAAGTTTTGAAAAACTGTTTTTT. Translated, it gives CASKRDRTSFEKLFF.

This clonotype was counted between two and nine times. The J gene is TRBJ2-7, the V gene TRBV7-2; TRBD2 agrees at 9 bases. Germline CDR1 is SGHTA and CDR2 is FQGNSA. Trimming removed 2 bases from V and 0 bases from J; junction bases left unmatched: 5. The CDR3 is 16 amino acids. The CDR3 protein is CASSLSGTSSSYEQYF. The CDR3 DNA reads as TGTGCCAGCAGCTTATCCGGGACTAGCTCCTCCTACGAGCAGTACTTC.

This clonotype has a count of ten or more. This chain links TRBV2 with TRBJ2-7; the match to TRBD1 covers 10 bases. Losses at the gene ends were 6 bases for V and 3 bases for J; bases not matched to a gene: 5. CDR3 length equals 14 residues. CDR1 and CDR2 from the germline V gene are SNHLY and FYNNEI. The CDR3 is CASSSRDRGYEQYF. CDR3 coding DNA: TGTGCCAGCAGCTCCCGGGACAGGGGCTACGAGCAGTACTTC.

The CDR3 DNA is TGCAGTGCAGTAAGGAGGGACCCGAGCACAGATACGCAGTATTTT. It yields the protein CSAVRRDPSTDTQYF. This sequence joins TRBV20-1 and TRBJ2-3; D is perhaps TRBD2 (6 bases). Germline V gene sequence: CDR1 DFQATT, CDR2 SNEGSKA (reference sequence). Trimming took 6 bases from V and 0 from J, leaving 16 bases between them. The CDR3 has 15 residues.

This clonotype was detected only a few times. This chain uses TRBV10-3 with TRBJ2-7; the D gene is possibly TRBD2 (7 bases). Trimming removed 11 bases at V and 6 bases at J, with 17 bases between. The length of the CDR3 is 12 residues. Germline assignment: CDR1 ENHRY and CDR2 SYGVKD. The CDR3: CASGPGGFEQYF. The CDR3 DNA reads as TGTGCCTCGGGGCCGGGGGGCTTCGAGCAGTACTTC.

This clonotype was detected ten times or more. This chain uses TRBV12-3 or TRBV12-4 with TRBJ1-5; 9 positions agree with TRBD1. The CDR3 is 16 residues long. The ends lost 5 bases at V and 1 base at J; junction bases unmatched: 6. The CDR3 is CASSPGTGRSNQPQHF. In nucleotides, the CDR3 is TGTGCCAGCAGTCCCGGGACAGGGAGAAGCAATCAGCCCCAGCATTTT.

CDR3 bases: TGCAGTGCTAGAGTCCCGACCCGGAATAACAATGAGCAGTTCTTC. This translates into CSARVPTRNNNEQFF. The gene calls are TRBV20-1 and TRBJ2-1; D ambiguous. The germline V and J ends were trimmed by 1 base and 5 bases, with 15 bases remaining between them. Looked up from germline, CDR1 is DFQATT and CDR2 is SNEGSKA (reference sequence). The CDR3 totals 15 residues.

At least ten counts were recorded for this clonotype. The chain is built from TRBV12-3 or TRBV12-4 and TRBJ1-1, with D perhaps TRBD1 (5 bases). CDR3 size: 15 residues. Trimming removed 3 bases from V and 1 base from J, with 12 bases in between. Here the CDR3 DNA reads TGTGCCAGCAGTTTGGGGGTCTTAAAGAACACTGAAGCTTTCTTT. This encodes CASSLGVLKNTEAFF.

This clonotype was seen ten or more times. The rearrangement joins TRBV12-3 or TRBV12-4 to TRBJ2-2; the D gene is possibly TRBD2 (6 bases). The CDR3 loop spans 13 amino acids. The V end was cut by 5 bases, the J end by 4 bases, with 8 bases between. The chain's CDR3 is CASSVTSTGELFF. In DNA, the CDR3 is TGTGCCAGCAGTGTGACTAGCACCGGGGAGCTGTTTTTT.

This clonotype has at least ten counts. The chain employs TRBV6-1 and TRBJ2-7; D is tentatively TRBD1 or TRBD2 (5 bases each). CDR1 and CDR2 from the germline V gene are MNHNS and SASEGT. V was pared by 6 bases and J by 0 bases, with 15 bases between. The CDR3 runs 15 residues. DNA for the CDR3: TGTGCCAGCAGACCCGGGACGGAGAGCTCCTACGAGCAGTACTTC. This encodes CASRPGTESSYEQYF.

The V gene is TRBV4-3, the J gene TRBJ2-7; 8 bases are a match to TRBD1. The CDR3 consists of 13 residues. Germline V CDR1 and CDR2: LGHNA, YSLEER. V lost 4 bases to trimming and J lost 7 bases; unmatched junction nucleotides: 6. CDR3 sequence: CASSPDRDWEQYF. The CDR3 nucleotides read TGCGCCAGCAGCCCGGACAGGGATTGGGAGCAGTACTTC.

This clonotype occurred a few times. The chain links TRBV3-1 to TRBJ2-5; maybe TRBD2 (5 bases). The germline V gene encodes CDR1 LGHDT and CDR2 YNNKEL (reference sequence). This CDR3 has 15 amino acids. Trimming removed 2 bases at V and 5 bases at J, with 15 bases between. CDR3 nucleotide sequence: TGTGCCAGCAGCCAAACGCGGGCCGCATTGGAGACCCAGTACTTC. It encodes CASSQTRAALETQYF.

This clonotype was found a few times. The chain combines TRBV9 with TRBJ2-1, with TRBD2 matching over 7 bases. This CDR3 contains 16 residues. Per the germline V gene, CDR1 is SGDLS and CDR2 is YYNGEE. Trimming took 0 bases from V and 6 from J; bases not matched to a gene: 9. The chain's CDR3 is CASSVGPGRYPNEQFF. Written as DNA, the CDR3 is TGTGCCAGCAGCGTAGGTCCCGGGAGGTATCCCAATGAGCAGTTCTTC.

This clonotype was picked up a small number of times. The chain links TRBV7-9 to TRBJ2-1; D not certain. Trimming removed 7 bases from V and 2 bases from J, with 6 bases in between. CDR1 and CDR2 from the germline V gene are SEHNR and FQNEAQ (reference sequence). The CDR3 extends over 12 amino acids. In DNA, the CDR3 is TGTGCCAGCACGGGCCCCTACAATGAGCAGTTCTTC. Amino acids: CASTGPYNEQFF.